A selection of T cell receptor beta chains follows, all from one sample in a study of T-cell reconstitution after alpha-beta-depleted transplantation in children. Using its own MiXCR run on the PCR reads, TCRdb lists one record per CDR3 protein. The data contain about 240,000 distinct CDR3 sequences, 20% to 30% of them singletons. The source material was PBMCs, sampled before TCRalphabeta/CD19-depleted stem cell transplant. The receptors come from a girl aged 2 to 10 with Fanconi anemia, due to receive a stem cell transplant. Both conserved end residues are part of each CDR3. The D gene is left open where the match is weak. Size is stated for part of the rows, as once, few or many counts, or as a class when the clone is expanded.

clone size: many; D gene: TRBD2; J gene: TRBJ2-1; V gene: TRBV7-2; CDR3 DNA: TGTGCCAGCAGCTCAGTCCGGACTAGCCTTGAGCAGTTCTTC; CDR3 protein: CASSSVRTSLEQFF
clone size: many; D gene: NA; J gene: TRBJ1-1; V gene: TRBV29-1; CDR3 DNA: TGCAGCGTTGAAGGCCCTAGGGGCACTGAAGCTTTCTTT; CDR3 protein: CSVEGPRGTEAFF
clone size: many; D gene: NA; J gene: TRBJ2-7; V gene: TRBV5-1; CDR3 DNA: TGCGCCAGCAGCTTGGACCCGAAATCCTACGAGCAGTACTTC; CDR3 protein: CASSLDPKSYEQYF
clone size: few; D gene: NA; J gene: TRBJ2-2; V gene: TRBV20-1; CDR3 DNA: TGCAGTGCTAGTGTAGTTTCGGCAGGGAGGTACACCGGGGAGCTGTTTTTT; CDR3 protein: CSASVVSAGRYTGELFF
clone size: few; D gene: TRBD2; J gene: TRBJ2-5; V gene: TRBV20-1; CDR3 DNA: TGCAGTGCTCCGGGACTAGGCAAGGAGACCCAGTACTTC; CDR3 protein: CSAPGLGKETQYF
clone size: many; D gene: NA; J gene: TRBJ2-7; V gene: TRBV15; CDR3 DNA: TGTGCCACCAGCAGAGGCGGCACCTTGGCCTACGAGCAGTACTTC; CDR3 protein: CATSRGGTLAYEQYF
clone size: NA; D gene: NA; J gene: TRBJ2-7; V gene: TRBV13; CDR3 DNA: TGTGCCAGCAGCTTCAGTCAGTACGAGCAGTACTTC; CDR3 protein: CASSFSQYEQYF
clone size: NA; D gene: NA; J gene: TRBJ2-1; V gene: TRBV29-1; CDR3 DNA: TGCAGCGTTGACCGGACAGATGACGAGCAGTTCTTC; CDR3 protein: CSVDRTDDEQFF
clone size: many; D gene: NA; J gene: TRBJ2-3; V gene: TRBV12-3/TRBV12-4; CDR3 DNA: TGTGCCAGCAGTACGGGGGCAGGATCCACAGATACGCAGTATTTT; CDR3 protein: CASSTGAGSTDTQYF
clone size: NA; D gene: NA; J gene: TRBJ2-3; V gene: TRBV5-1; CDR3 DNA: TGCGCCAGCCACCCATACCGCCTACAAGGAGATACGCAGTATTTT; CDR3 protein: CASHPYRLQGDTQYF
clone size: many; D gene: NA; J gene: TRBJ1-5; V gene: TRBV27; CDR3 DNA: TGTGCCAGCGGACGACAGAGCAATCAGCCCCAGCATTTT; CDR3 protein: CASGRQSNQPQHF
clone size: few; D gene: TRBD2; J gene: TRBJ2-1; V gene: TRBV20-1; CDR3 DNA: TGCAGTGCTAGAGGACATCTAGCGGGGAGGGTCTCCTACAATGAGCAGTTCTTC; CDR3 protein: CSARGHLAGRVSYNEQFF
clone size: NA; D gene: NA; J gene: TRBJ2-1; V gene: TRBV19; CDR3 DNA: TGTGCCAGTAGTATACTTCGAGAGAGCTCCTACAATGAGCAGTTCTTC; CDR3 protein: CASSILRESSYNEQFF
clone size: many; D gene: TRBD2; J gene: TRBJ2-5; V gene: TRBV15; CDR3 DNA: TGTGCCACCAGCAGGTTTTTATCAACTAGCGGACAAGAGACCCAGTACTTC; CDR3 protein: CATSRFLSTSGQETQYF
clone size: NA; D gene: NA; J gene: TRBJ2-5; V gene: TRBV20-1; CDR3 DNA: TGCAGTGCTAGTTGGCTAGCACGCGGGCAAGAGACCCAGTACTTC; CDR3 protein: CSASWLARGQETQYF
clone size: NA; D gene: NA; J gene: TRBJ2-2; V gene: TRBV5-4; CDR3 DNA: TGTGCCAGCAGCTCTCTGGGCCTAGCGAACGGGGAGCTGTTTTTT; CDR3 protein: CASSSLGLANGELFF
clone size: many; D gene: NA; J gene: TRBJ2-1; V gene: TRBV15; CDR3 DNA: TGTGCCACCCAGGGTAAAATCAATGAGCAGTTCTTC; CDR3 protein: CATQGKINEQFF
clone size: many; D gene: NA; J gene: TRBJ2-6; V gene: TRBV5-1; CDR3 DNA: TGCGCCAGCAGCTTGGGTGTGAGCTCTGGGGCCAACGTCCTGACTTTC; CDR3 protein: CASSLGVSSGANVLTF
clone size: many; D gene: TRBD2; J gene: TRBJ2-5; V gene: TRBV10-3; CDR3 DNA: TGTGCCATCAGTGAATCTAGCGGGACCCAGTACTTC; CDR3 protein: CAISESSGTQYF
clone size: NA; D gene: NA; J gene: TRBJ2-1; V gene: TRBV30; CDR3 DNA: TGTGCCTGGAGCGAGGAAAGCGGATACTACAATGAGCAGTTCTTC; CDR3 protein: CAWSEESGYYNEQFF
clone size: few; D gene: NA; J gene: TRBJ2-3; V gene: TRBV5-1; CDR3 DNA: TGCGCCAGCAGCTTGACTACCTACACAGATACGCAGTATTTT; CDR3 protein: CASSLTTYTDTQYF
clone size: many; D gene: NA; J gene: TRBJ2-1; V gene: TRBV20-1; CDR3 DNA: TGCAGTGCTAGGGCCGGGACGACGACCCCGCAGTTCTTC; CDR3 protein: CSARAGTTTPQFF